This T cell receptor beta chain was identified during a study of OX40 agonist ivuxolimab in advanced cancers. Study summary: Patients with hepatocellular carcinoma, melanoma, renal cell or head and neck cancer made up the dose-escalation patients. Previous treatment with anti-PD-1, anti-PD-L1 or anti-CTLA-4 therapy was allowed; approximately 40% had received some. Three patients got partial responses; one had hepatocellular carcinoma and two had cutaneous melanoma.

Autoimmune disease history or systemic immunosuppression meant exclusion. The method was immunoSEQ multiplex PCR; TCRdb's version includes in-frame clones alone and lacks a portion of them. The sample consists of more than 85,000 clones, about nine tenths of them appearing once. The specimen comprised CD4+ or CD8+ T cells sorted from blood, sampled in a trial of the OX40 agonist ivuxolimab. The sequence was obtained from an adult with an advanced solid tumor such as melanoma, head and neck, liver or kidney cancer.

CDR3 DNA: TGTGCCAGCAGCTTGGGACTAGCGGGGTCAGTCCAGGAGCAGTTCTTC. It codes for CASSLGLAGSVQEQFF. The chain links TRBV5-8 to TRBJ2-1; 11 positions agree with TRBD2. Germline V lookup: CDR1 SGHTS, CDR2 YDEGEE. This CDR3 spans 16 amino acids. With V trimmed by 0 bases and J by 10 bases, 9 bases remained unmatched.